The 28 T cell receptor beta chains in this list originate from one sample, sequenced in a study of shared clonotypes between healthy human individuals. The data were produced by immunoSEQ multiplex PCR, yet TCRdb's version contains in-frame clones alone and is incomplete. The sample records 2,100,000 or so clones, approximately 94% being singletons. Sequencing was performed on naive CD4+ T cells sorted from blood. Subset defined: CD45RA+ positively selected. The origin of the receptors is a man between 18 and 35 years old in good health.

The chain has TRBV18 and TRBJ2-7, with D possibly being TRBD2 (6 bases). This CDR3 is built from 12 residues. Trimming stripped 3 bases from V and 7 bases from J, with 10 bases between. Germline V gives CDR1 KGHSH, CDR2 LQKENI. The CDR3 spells CASSPDAGEQYF. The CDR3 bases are TGTGCCAGCTCACCGGATGCGGGGGAGCAGTACTTC.

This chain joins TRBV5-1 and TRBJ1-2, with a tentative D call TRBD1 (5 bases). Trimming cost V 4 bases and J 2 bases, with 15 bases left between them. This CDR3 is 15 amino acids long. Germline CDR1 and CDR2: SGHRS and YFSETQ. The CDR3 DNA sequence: TGCGCCAGCAGCCTGAATGGGGACGTGAACTATGGCTACACCTTC. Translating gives CASSLNGDVNYGYTF. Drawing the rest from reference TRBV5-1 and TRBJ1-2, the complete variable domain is KAGVTQTPRYLIKTRGQQVTLSCSPISGHRSVSWYQQTPGQGLQFLFEYFSETQRNKGNFPGRFSGRQFSNSRSEMNVSTLELGDSALYLCASSLNGDVNYGYTFGSGTRLTVV.

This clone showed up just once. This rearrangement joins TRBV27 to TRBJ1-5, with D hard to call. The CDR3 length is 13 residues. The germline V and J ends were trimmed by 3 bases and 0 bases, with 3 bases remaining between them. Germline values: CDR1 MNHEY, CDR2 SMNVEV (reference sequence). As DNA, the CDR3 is TGTGCCAGCAGTTTTGTTAGCAATCAGCCCCAGCATTTT. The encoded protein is CASSFVSNQPQHF.

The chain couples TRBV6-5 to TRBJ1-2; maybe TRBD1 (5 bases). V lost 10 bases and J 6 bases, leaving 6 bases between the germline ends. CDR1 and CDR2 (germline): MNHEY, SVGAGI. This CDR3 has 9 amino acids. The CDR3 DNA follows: TGTGCCACGACAGATGGCTACACCTTC. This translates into CATTDGYTF.

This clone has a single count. The CDR3 region has the DNA TGCGCCAGCAGCCAAGAGTTTCGGAGACAGGGGAGTAATGAGCAGTTCTTC. This sequence encodes CASSQEFRRQGSNEQFF. The chain combines TRBV4-3 with TRBJ2-1, with TRBD1 identical over 8 bases. This CDR3 has 17 amino acids. V dropped 0 bases and J dropped 7; count of bases not matched to a gene: 11. The germline V gene has CDR1 LGHNA and CDR2 YSLEER.

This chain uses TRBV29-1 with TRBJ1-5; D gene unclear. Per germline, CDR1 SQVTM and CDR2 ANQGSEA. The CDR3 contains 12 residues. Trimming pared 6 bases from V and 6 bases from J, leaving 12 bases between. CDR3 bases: TGCAGCGTACTAGACGGTAGTCAGCCCCAGCATTTT. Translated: CSVLDGSQPQHF.

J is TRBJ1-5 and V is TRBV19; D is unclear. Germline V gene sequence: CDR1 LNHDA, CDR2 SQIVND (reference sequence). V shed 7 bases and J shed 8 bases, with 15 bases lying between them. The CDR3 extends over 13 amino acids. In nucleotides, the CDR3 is TGTGCCAGTACAGGACCGCTTGGAGAGCCCCAGCATTTT. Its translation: CASTGPLGEPQHF.

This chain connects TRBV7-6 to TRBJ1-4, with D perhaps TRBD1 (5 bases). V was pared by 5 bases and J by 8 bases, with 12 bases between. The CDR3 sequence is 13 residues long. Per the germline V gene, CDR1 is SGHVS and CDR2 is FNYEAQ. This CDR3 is CASSPNRGEKLFF. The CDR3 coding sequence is TGTGCCAGCAGCCCTAATCGGGGGGAAAAACTGTTTTTT. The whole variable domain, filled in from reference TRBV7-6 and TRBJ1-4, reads GAGVSQSPRYKVTKRGQDVALRCDPISGHVSLYWYRQALGQGPEFLTYFNYEAQQDKSGLPNDRFSAERPEGSISTLTIQRTEQRDSAMYRCASSPNRGEKLFFGSGTQLSVL.

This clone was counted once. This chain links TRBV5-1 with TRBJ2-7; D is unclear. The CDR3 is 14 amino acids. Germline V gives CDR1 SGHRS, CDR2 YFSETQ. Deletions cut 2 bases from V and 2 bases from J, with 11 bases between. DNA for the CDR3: TGCGCCAGCAGCTTCACGCCAGCCACCTACGAGCAGTACTTC. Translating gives CASSFTPATYEQYF.

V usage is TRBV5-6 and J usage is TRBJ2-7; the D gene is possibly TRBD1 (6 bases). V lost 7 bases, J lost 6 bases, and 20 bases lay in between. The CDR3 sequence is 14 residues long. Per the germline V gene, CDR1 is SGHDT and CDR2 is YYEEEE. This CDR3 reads CASPTGSKIGEQYF. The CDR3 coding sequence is TGTGCCAGCCCGACAGGTTCTAAGATCGGCGAGCAGTACTTC.

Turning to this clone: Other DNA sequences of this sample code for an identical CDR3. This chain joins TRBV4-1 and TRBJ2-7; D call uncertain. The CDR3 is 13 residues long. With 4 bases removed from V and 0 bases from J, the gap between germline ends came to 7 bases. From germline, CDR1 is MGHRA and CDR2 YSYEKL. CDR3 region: CASSLTGSYEQYF. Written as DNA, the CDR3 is TGCGCCAGCAGCCTAACGGGCTCCTACGAGCAGTACTTC.

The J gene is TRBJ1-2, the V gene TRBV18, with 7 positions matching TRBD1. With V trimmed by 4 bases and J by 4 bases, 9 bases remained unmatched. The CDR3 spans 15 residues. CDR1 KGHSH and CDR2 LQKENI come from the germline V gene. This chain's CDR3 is CASSQFTGAFYGYTF. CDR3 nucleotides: TGTGCCAGCTCACAGTTTACAGGGGCCTTCTATGGCTACACCTTC. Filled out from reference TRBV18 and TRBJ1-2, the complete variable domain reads NAGVMQNPRHLVRRRGQEARLRCSPMKGHSHVYWYRQLPEEGLKFMVYLQKENIIDESGMPKERFSAEFPKEGPSILRIQQVVRGDSAAYFCASSQFTGAFYGYTFGSGTRLTVV.

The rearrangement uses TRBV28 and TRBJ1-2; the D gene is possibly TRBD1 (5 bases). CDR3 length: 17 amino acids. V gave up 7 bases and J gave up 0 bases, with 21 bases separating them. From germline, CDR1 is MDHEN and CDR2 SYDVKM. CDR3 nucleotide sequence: TGTGCCAGCACCAACGGGACTCCACTAGGACCTAACTATGGCTACACCTTC. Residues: CASTNGTPLGPNYGYTF.

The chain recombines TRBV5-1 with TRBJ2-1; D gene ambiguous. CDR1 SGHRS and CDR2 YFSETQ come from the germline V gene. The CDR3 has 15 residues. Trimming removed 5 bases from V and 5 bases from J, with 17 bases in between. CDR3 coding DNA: TGCGCCAGCAGTTCGGACGGCCGCTTTGACAATGAGCAGTTCTTC. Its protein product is CASSSDGRFDNEQFF.

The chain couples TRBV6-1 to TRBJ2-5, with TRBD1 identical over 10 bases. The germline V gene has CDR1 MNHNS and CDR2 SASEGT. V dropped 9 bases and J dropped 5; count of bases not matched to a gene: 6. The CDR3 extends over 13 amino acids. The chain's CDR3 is CASRQGARETQYF. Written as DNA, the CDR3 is TGTGCCAGTAGACAGGGGGCGAGGGAGACCCAGTACTTC.

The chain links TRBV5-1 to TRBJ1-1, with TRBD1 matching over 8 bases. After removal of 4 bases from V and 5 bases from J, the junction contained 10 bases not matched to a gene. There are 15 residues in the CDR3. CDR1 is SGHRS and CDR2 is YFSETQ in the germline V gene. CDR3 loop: CASSRTPDRVTEAFF. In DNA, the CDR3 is TGCGCCAGCAGCCGAACCCCGGACAGGGTGACTGAAGCTTTCTTT.

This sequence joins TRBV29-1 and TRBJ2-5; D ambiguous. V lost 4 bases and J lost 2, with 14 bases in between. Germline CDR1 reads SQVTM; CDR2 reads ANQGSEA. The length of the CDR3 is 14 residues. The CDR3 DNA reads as TGCAGCGTTGCAGGCAGGATGAAACAAGAGACCCAGTACTTC. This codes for CSVAGRMKQETQYF.

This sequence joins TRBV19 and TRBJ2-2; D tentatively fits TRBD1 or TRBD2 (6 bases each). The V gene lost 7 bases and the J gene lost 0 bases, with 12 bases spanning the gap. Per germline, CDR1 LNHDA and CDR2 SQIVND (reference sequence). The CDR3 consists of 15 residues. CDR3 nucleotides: TGTGCCAGTACCGGCGGGACACCGAACACCGGGGAGCTGTTTTTT. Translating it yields CASTGGTPNTGELFF.

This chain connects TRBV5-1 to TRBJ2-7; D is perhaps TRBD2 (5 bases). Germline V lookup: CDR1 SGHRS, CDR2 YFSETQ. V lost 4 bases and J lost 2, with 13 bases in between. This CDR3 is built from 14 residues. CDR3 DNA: TGCGCCAGCAGCCGGACTGCAGAACCCTACGAGCAGTACTTC. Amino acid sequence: CASSRTAEPYEQYF. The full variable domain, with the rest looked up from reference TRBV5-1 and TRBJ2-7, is KAGVTQTPRYLIKTRGQQVTLSCSPISGHRSVSWYQQTPGQGLQFLFEYFSETQRNKGNFPGRFSGRQFSNSRSEMNVSTLELGDSALYLCASSRTAEPYEQYFGPGTRLTVT.

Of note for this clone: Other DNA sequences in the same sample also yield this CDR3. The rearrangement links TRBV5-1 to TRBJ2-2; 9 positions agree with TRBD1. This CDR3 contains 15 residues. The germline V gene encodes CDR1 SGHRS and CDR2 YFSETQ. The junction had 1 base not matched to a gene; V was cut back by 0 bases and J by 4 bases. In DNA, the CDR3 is TGCGCCAGCAGCTTGGAGGGACAGGGCACCGGGGAGCTGTTTTTT. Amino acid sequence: CASSLEGQGTGELFF.

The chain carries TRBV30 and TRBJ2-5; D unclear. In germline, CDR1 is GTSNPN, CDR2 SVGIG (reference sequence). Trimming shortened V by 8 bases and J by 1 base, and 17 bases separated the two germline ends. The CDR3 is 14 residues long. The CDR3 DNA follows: TGTGCCGGCAAAACCCGACACTTCCAAGAGACCCAGTACTTC. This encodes CAGKTRHFQETQYF.

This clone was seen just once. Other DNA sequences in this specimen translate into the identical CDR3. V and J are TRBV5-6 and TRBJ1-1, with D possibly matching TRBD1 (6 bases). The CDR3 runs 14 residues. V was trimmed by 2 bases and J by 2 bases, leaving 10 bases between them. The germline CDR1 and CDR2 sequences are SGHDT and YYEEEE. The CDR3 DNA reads TGTGCCAGCAGCTTAGGGGGGTTAAACACTGAAGCTTTCTTT. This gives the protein CASSLGGLNTEAFF.

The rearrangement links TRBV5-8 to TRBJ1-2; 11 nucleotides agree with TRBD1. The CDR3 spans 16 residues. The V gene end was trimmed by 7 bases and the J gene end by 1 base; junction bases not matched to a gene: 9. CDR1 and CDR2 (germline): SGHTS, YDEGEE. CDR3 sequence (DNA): TGTGCCAGCGGGGGTCCGGACAGGGGGCGTAACTATGGCTACACCTTC. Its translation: CASGGPDRGRNYGYTF.

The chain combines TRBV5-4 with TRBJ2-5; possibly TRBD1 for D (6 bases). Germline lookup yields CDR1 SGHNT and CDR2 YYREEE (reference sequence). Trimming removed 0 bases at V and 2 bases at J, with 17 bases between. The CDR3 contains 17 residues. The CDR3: CASSLGGPRQGQETQYF. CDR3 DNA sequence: TGTGCCAGCAGCTTGGGGGGCCCCCGCCAGGGGCAAGAGACCCAGTACTTC.

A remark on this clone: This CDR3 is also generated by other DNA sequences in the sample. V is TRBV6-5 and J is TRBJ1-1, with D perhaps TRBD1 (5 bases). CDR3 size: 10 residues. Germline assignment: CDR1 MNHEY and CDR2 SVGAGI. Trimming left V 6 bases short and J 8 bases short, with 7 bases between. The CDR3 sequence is CASRGTEAFF. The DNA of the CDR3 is TGTGCCAGCAGGGGGACCGAAGCTTTCTTT.

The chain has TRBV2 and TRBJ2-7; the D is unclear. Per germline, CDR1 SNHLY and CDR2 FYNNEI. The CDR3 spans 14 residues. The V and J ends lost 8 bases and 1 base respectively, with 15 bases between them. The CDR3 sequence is CASRLQDQSYEQYF. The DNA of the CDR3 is TGTGCCAGCCGATTGCAGGACCAATCCTACGAGCAGTACTTC.

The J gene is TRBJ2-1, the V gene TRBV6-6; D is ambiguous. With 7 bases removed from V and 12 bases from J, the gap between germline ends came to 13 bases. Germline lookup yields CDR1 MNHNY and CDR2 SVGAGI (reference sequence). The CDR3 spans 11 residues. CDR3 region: CASTERVVQFF. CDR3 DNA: TGTGCCAGCACCGAAAGAGTTGTGCAGTTCTTC.

CDR3 residues: CASSFTGRANTGELFF. The DNA for the CDR3 is TGTGCCAGCAGCTTCACAGGCAGGGCGAACACCGGGGAGCTGTTTTTT. The chain uses TRBV11-2 and TRBJ2-2; a possible D gene is TRBD1 (5 bases). Germline CDR1 SGHAT, CDR2 FQNNGV. Trimming removed 3 bases at V and 0 bases at J, with 11 bases between. This CDR3 is 16 amino acids long.